Below, 7 T cell receptor beta chains from the same sample are listed, as sequenced in a study of T cells in Graves' hyperthyroidism and ophthalmopathy. The CDR3 regions of TCR beta were amplified from RNA transcripts. First-round RT-PCR of the TCR CDR3 relied on the HTBI primer set. TCRdb processed the multiplex PCR reads anew with MiXCR; each CDR3 protein has one entry. The sample lists roughly 720,000 distinct CDR3 sequences; around 15% were seen once. Material for sequencing was blood. Receptor source: a man aged 45-65 years with Graves' hyperthyroidism.

The rearrangement joins TRBV29-1 to TRBJ2-1, with TRBD1 as a possible D gene (8 bases). The CDR3 length is 14 residues. Trimming removed 4 bases from V and 7 bases from J, with 17 bases in between. In germline, CDR1 is SQVTM, CDR2 ANQGSEA. In DNA, the CDR3 is TGCAGCGTTGGCAGGGGGCTTAGCGGGAATGAGCAGTTCTTC. It codes for CSVGRGLSGNEQFF.

The chain has TRBV2 and TRBJ1-2; D call uncertain. The CDR3 loop spans 13 amino acids. V lost 6 bases, J lost 1 base, and 9 bases lay in between. In germline, CDR1 is SNHLY, CDR2 FYNNEI. In DNA, the CDR3 is TGTGCCAGCAGGGCCCCCGATAACTATGGCTACACCTTC. Translation: CASRAPDNYGYTF.

This clonotype was picked up many times. The chain carries TRBV14 and TRBJ2-1; 8 bases fit TRBD2. Germline V lookup: CDR1 SGHDN, CDR2 FVKESK. The V gene end was trimmed by 0 bases and the J gene end by 8 bases; junction bases not matched to a gene: 12. This CDR3 is built from 17 residues. The CDR3 nucleotides are TGTGCCAGCAGCCAAGATCGTATCGGGAGGGCCATCTATGAGCAGTTCTTC. Protein: CASSQDRIGRAIYEQFF.

V usage is TRBV7-9 and J usage is TRBJ2-1, with D tentatively TRBD2 (5 bases). The ends were cut back, 4 bases at V and 8 bases at J, with 18 bases in the middle. The CDR3 has 15 amino acids. The germline V gene encodes CDR1 SEHNR and CDR2 FQNEAQ (reference sequence). The CDR3 nucleotides are TGTGCCAGCAGCTCCGGACCGCGAGTGGAGGATGAGCAGTTCTTC. It encodes CASSSGPRVEDEQFF.

The chain recombines TRBV7-3 with TRBJ2-1, with no clear D. V was shortened by 5 bases and J by 6 bases, with 14 bases between the two germline ends. This CDR3 region has 14 residues. CDR1 is SGHTA, CDR2 FQGTGA, per germline. This CDR3 is CASSPQPAVNEQFF. DNA of the CDR3: TGTGCCAGCAGCCCCCAGCCGGCGGTCAATGAGCAGTTCTTC.

This clonotype was picked up many times. This sequence joins TRBV20-1 and TRBJ2-7, with TRBD2 identical over 14 bases. The germline V gene encodes CDR1 DFQATT and CDR2 SNEGSKA (reference sequence). The CDR3 length is 14 residues. V was clipped by 6 bases and J by 5 bases; unmatched bases: 6. The CDR3 region is CSARTSGRLHEQYF. CDR3 sequence (DNA): TGCAGTGCCAGGACTAGCGGGAGGTTGCACGAGCAGTACTTC.

This clonotype was observed a few times. The DNA for the CDR3 is TGCGCCAGCAGCTTGGCGGGAGATTATTCCACAGATACGCAGTATTTT. It yields the protein CASSLAGDYSTDTQYF. The chain has TRBV5-1 and TRBJ2-3; D is possibly TRBD2 (6 bases). CDR3 size: 16 residues. Trimming shortened V by 0 bases and J by 2 bases, and 13 bases separated the two germline ends. CDR1 is SGHRS and CDR2 is YFSETQ in the germline V gene.